What follows describes a single T cell receptor beta chain. These data are taken from a study of blood T cell repertoires in COVID-19. Clones were sequenced by immunoSEQ multiplex PCR, and TCRdb holds only the in-frame ones, with some missing. The profile shows some 460,000 clones, 87% of them singletons. This CDR3 comprises 12 residues. The J segment lost 2 bases and the V segment lost 11 bases, leaving 4 bases of the junction unmatched. Germline CDR1 is LNHDA and CDR2 is SQIVND (reference sequence). This receptor was taken from a woman under 30 with acute COVID-19. The sequenced sample consisted of PBMCs or T cells enriched from blood (not recorded which). V usage is TRBV19 and J usage is TRBJ2-7; 9 bases map to TRBD1. The CDR3 DNA follows: TGTGCCGGGCGGACAGGGGCCTACGAGCAGTACTTC. This encodes CAGRTGAYEQYF. The whole variable domain, remainder taken from reference TRBV19 and TRBJ2-7, is DGGITQSPKYLFRKEGQNVTLSCEQNLNHDAMYWYRQDPGQGLRLIYYSQIVNDFQKGDIAEGYSVSREKKESFPLTVTSAQKNPTAFYLCAGRTGAYEQYFGPGTRLTVT.